This T cell receptor beta chain was identified during a study of human T cells and chemical hapten exposure. Study results and limitations: Controls had significantly fewer large CDR3 similarity clusters than were formed by expanded TCRs.

The length of the CDR3 is 14 residues. V was pared by 5 bases and J by 3 bases, with 7 bases of the junction left unmatched. Germline V gene lookup returns CDR1 SQVTM and CDR2 ANQGSEA. TCRdb recomputed calls from the RACE reads with MiXCR, one row per CDR3 protein. The sample records about 200,000 distinct CDR3 sequences, approximately 24% being singletons. As to time point: patch test 3, about 24 weeks after DPC sensitization. Treatment given: therapeutic diphenylcyclopropenone sensitization with weekly scalp DPC. The sample holds a few counts of this clonotype. Its target is not known. This TCR came from a woman between 40 and 55 years old with alopecia areata. Some clones in this sample may be carry-over from other donors' samples. The source was whole blood, collected in connection with sensitization to the hapten diphenylcyclopropenone (DPC). The chain joins TRBV29-1 to TRBJ2-7; 10 bases map to TRBD2. The CDR3 DNA reads as TGCAGCGTTAAAAGCGGGAGGGGAATCTACGAGCAGTACTTC. It codes for CSVKSGRGIYEQYF.